This TCR beta chain came from a study of T cells in pancreatic ductal adenocarcinoma. Study-level results: Tumors hold more CD45RO+ effector T cells, which may bias toward lower diversity. Tumor samples had fewer productive templates and approximately 8.2-fold fewer unique clonotypes than blood. Mean clonality was approximately 0.1 in tumors and 0.06 to 0.085 in blood, not significantly different.

Selected pancreatic ductal adenocarcinoma patients had undergone surgery without neoadjuvant therapy. Concerning this clone itself: Its cognate antigen is unknown.

Produced via immunoSEQ multiplex PCR; TCRdb's table is partial and in-frame only. The data show some 20,000 clones, with 88% seen just once and roughly 0.91% held by the top ten. CDR3 size: 15 residues. Germline CDR1 and CDR2: SGHKS and YYEKEE (reference sequence). The V end lost 3 bases, the J end lost 0 bases, and 7 bases lay between the germline ends. The chain has TRBV5-5 and TRBJ2-6, with D uncertain. The specimen sequenced was PBMCs. The sequence derives from a human donor with pancreatic ductal adenocarcinoma. CDR3 amino acids: CASSSISSGANVLTF. As DNA, the CDR3 is TGTGCCAGCAGCTCCATCAGCTCTGGGGCCAACGTCCTGACTTTC.